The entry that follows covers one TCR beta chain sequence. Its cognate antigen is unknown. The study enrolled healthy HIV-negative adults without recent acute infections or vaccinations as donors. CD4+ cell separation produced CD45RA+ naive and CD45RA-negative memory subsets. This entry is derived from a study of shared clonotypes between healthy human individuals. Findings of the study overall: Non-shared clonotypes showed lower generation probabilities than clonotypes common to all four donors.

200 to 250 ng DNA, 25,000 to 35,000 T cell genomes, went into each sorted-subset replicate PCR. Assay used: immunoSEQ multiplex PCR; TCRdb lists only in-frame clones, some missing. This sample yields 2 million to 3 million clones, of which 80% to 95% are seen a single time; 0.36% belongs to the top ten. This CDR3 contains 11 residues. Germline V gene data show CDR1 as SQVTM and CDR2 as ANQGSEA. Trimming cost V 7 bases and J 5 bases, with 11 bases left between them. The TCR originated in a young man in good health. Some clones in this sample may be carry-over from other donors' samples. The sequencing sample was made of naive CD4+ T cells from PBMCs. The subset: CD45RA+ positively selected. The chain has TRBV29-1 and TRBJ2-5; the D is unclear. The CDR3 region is CSAARQETQYF. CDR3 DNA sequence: TGCAGCGCCGCGAGGCAGGAGACCCAGTACTTC.